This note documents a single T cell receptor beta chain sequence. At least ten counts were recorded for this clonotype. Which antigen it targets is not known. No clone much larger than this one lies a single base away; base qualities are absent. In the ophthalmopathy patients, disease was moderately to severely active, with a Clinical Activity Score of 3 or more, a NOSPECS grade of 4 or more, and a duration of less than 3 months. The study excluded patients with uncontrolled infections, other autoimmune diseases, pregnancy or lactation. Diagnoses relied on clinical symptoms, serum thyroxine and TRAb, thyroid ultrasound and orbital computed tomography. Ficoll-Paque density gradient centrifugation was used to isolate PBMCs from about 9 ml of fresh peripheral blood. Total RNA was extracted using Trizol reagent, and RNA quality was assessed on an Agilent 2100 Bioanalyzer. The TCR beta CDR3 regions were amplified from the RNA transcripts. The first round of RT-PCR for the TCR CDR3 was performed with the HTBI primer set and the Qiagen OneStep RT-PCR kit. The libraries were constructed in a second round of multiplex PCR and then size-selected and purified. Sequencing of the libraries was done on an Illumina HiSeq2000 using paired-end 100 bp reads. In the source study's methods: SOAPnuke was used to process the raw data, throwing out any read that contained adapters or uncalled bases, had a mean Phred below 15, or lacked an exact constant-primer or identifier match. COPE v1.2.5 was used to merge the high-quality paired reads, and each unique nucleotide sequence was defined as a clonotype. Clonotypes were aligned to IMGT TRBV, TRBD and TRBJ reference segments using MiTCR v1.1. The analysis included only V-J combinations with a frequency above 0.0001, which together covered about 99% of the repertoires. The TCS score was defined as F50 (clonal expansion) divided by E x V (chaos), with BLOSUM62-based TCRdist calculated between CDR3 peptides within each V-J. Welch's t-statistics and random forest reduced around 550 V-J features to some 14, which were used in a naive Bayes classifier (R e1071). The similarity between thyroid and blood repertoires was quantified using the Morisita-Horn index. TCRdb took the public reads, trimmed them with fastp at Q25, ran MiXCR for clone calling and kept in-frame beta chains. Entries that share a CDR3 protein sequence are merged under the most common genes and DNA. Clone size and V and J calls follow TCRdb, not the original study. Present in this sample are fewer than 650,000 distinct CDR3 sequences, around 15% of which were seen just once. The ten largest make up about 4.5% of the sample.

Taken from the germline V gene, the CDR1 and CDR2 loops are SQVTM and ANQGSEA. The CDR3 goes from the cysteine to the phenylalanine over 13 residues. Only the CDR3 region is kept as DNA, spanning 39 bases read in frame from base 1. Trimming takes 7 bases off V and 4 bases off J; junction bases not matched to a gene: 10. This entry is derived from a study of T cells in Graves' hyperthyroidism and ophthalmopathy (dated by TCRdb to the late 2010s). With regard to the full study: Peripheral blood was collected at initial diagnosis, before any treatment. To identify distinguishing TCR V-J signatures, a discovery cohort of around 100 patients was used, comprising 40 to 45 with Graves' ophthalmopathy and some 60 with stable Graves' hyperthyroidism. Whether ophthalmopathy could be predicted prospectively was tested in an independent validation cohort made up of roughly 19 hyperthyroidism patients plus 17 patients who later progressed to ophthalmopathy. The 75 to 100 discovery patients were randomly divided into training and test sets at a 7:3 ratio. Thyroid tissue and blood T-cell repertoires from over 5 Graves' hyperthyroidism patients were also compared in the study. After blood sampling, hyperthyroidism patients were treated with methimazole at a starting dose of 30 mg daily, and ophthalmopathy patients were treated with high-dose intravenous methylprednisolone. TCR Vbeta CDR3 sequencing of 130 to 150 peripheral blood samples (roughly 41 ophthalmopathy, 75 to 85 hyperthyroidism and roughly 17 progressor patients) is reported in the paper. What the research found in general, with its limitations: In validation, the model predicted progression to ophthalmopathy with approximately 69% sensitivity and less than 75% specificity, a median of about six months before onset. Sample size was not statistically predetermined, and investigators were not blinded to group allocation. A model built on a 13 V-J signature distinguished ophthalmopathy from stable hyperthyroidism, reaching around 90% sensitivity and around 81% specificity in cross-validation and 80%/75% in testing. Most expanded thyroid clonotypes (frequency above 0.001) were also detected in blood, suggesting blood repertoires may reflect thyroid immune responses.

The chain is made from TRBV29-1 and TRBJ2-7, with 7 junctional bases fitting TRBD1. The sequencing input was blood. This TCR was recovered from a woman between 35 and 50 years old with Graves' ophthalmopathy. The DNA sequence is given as TGCAGCGGCCAACCGGGACAGAAATACGAGCAGTACTTC. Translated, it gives CSGQPGQKYEQYF.